These 20 T cell receptor beta chains originate from one sample sequenced in a study of OX40 agonist ivuxolimab in advanced cancers. The method was immunoSEQ multiplex PCR; TCRdb's version includes in-frame clones alone and lacks a portion of them. The sample shows more than 60,000 clones, about 85% of them seen only once. Sequenced material: CD4+ or CD8+ T cells sorted from blood, taken in a trial of the OX40 agonist ivuxolimab. These receptors all come from an adult with an advanced solid tumor such as melanoma, head and neck, liver or kidney cancer.

This clone was counted only a few times. The genes are TRBV10-3 and TRBJ1-5; D is uncertain. Deletions cut 2 bases from V and 4 bases from J, with 12 bases between. The CDR3 loop spans 15 amino acids. Germline CDR1 is ENHRY and CDR2 is SYGVKD. The CDR3 DNA reads TGTGCCATCAGTGAGGCAGGAGAAATTAATCAGCCCCAGCATTTT. It specifies CAISEAGEINQPQHF.

This CDR3 is CASSLDGRHTGELFF. In nucleotides, the CDR3 is TGTGCCAGCAGCTTAGACGGCCGACACACCGGGGAGCTGTTTTTT. The genes are TRBV7-8 and TRBJ2-2; D not resolved. The CDR3 is 15 residues long. Germline CDR1 is SGHVS and CDR2 is FQNEAQ. Trimming cost V 1 base and J 3 bases, with 9 bases left between them.

The chain recombines TRBV6-5 with TRBJ1-5; no definite D call. The length of the CDR3 is 14 residues. Between the trimmed V and J ends, which lost 6 bases and 3 bases, there was a span of 12 bases. From germline, CDR1 is MNHEY and CDR2 SVGAGI. The CDR3 coding sequence is TGTGCCAGCAGCCCCAAGGCAGCCAATCAGCCCCAGCATTTT. Translation gives CASSPKAANQPQHF.

The chain carries TRBV2 and TRBJ2-3; 10 positions agree with TRBD2. This CDR3 has 15 amino acids. With V trimmed by 6 bases and J by 4 bases, 7 bases remained unmatched. Germline V gene sequence: CDR1 SNHLY, CDR2 FYNNEI. The CDR3 here is CASRHQRGGPDTQYF. DNA for the CDR3: TGTGCCAGCAGACACCAGCGGGGGGGCCCAGATACGCAGTATTTT.

This chain uses TRBV9 with TRBJ2-1; 10 bases are a match to TRBD1. Germline-derived CDR1 and CDR2 are SGDLS and YYNGEE. The CDR3 is 17 amino acids. V was clipped by 3 bases and J by 7 bases; unmatched bases: 13. CDR3 nucleotides: TGTGCCAGCAGCGCCCCCCTGGGACAGGGGAAAAGGAATGAGCAGTTCTTC. Its translation: CASSAPLGQGKRNEQFF.

This chain connects TRBV11-2 to TRBJ2-5, with D perhaps being TRBD1 or TRBD2 (5 bases each). Trimming cost V 1 base and J 1 base, with 16 bases left between them. Germline lookup yields CDR1 SGHAT and CDR2 FQNNGV. The CDR3 consists of 17 residues. The CDR3 DNA follows: TGTGCCAGCAGCTTAGGAGCCCGAGGGACGGCCCAAGAGACCCAGTACTTC. Amino acids: CASSLGARGTAQETQYF.

This clone was recorded a few times. The chain carries TRBV7-9 and TRBJ2-2, with D possibly matching TRBD2 (5 bases). The CDR3 extends over 15 amino acids. V was pared by 8 bases and J by 4 bases, with 17 bases between. Germline values: CDR1 SEHNR, CDR2 FQNEAQ (reference sequence). The DNA for the CDR3 is TGTGCCAGCGATTTTGGCCTAGCAAGCACCGGGGAGCTGTTTTTT. Protein product: CASDFGLASTGELFF. Full variable domain (missing parts from reference TRBV7-9 and TRBJ2-2): DTGVSQNPRHKITKRGQNVTFRCDPISEHNRLYWYRQTLGQGPEFLTYFQNEAQLEKSRLLSDRFSAERPKGSFSTLEIQRTEQGDSAMYLCASDFGLASTGELFFGEGSRLTVL.

The V and J genes are TRBV5-1 and TRBJ1-5; a possible D gene is TRBD1 (5 bases). Trimming shortened V by 4 bases and J by 7 bases, and 12 bases separated the two germline ends. This CDR3 comprises 13 residues. The V gene's germline CDR1 is SGHRS and CDR2 YFSETQ. The CDR3 sequence: CASSLGGGQPQHF. The CDR3 DNA reads as TGCGCCAGCAGCCTCGGGGGGGGGCAGCCCCAGCATTTT.

CDR3 sequence: CASSVGPGPPSTDTQYF. CDR3 coding DNA: TGTGCCAGCAGCGTAGGTCCTGGGCCACCTAGCACAGATACGCAGTATTTT. This chain uses TRBV9 with TRBJ2-3; D uncertain. The CDR3 contains 17 residues. Germline CDR1 SGDLS, CDR2 YYNGEE. V was trimmed by 0 bases and J by 0 bases, leaving 14 bases between them.

The count of this clone is one. The chain recombines TRBV7-2 with TRBJ1-1; D is possibly TRBD1 (5 bases). V was clipped by 1 base and J by 6 bases, with 12 bases between them. This CDR3 spans 14 amino acids. Germline V gene sequence: CDR1 SGHTA, CDR2 FQGNSA. In DNA, the CDR3 is TGTGCCAGCAGCTTAGGGGGACCCGTCCCTGAAGCTTTCTTT. The encoded protein is CASSLGGPVPEAFF.

The rearrangement uses TRBV19 and TRBJ1-2; D not resolved. The CDR3 runs 12 residues. Trimming removed 6 bases at V and 5 bases at J, with 10 bases between. The germline V gene encodes CDR1 LNHDA and CDR2 SQIVND (reference sequence). The CDR3 spells CASRDLVYGYTF. The CDR3 DNA reads TGTGCCAGTAGGGACCTGGTTTATGGCTACACCTTC.

This clone has just one count. The gene calls are TRBV6-5 and TRBJ1-2; TRBD1 matches at 9 bases. Germline assignment: CDR1 MNHEY and CDR2 SVGAGI. CDR3 length: 16 residues. Unmatched junction bases numbered 10, after V lost 0 bases and J lost 8 bases. The CDR3 nucleotides are TGTGCCAGCAGTTACTCGATCTGGGACAGGGCGAGGGGCTACACCTTC. It yields the protein CASSYSIWDRARGYTF.

The sample holds a few counts of this clone. CDR3 residues: CASSVATGNTEAFF. In nucleotides, the CDR3 is TGCGCCAGCAGCGTAGCTACGGGGAACACTGAAGCTTTCTTT. The V gene is TRBV5-1, the J gene TRBJ1-1; D ambiguous. Trimming left V 4 bases short and J 1 base short, with 11 bases between. This CDR3 is 14 amino acids long. CDR1 SGHRS and CDR2 YFSETQ come from the germline V gene.

The V and J genes are TRBV5-1 and TRBJ2-3; D could derive from TRBD1 or TRBD2 (6 bases each). The CDR3 covers 14 residues. Germline V gene data show CDR1 as SGHRS and CDR2 as YFSETQ. V was cut by 3 bases and J by 4 bases, with 12 bases left in between. This CDR3 reads CASSSGARADTQYF. The CDR3, as DNA: TGCGCCAGCAGCTCGGGGGCTCGGGCAGATACGCAGTATTTT.

CDR3 sequence (DNA): TGTGCCAGCAGCTTAGGGACTGGAAACACCATATATTTT. Its protein is CASSLGTGNTIYF. The V and J genes are TRBV7-9 and TRBJ1-3, with D unresolved. V was shortened by 1 base and J by 2 bases, with 3 bases between the two germline ends. From germline, CDR1 is SEHNR and CDR2 FQNEAQ (reference sequence). The CDR3 has 13 residues.

The CDR3 protein is CASTVGQYYGYTF. CDR3 DNA sequence: TGTGCCAGCACTGTCGGACAGTACTATGGCTACACCTTC. This chain uses TRBV6-1 with TRBJ1-2; D is perhaps TRBD1 (6 bases). CDR3 size: 13 residues. V was shortened by 7 bases and J by 3 bases, with 12 bases between the two germline ends. Germline-derived CDR1 and CDR2 are MNHNS and SASEGT.

A remark on this clone: The junction differs from germline at one of its ends, possibly a read error. This chain connects TRBV7-7 to TRBJ2-7; a weak D match, TRBD1 (7 bases). Per the germline V gene, CDR1 is SSHAT and CDR2 is FNYEAQ (reference sequence). The CDR3 covers 13 residues. The CDR3 DNA reads TGTGCTAGCAGCTGGCAGGGGGGAGACGAGCAGTACTTC. Translation gives CASSWQGGDEQYF.

This chain links TRBV12-5 with TRBJ2-7, with D perhaps being TRBD1 or TRBD2 (5 bases each). The CDR3 runs to 14 residues. CDR1 is LGHNT, CDR2 FRNRAP, per germline. V was cut by 8 bases and J by 2 bases, with 16 bases left in between. The CDR3 DNA is TGTGCTAGTCGAGAGGCAGGGAGCACCTACGAGCAGTACTTC. The encoded protein is CASREAGSTYEQYF.

The gene calls are TRBV7-8 and TRBJ1-5; D remains unclear. V lost 5 bases to trimming and J lost 0 bases, with 17 bases between them. The CDR3 contains 17 residues. Germline-derived CDR1 and CDR2 are SGHVS and FQNEAQ. CDR3 region: CASSAMTLGYSNQPQHF. DNA for the CDR3: TGTGCCAGCAGCGCGATGACCCTGGGGTATAGCAATCAGCCCCAGCATTTT.

Only one count was recorded for this clone. The CDR3, as DNA: TGTGCCATCAGACTCGCCCCAGGGGGGGTCGCAGATACGCAGTATTTT. Its protein is CAIRLAPGGVADTQYF. The V call is TRBV10-3, the J call TRBJ2-3; D assignment may be TRBD1 or TRBD2 (7 bases each). Germline CDR1 ENHRY, CDR2 SYGVKD. The CDR3 is 16 residues long. V was clipped by 6 bases and J by 4 bases, with 20 bases between them.